A single T cell receptor (beta chain) is shown here with its context. Its target is unknown. This CDR3 has 15 amino acids. Germline CDR1 SNHLY, CDR2 FYNNEI. V shed 6 bases and J 3 bases; nucleotides not matched to a gene: 10. TCRdb reprocessed the reads via MiXCR and lists one record per CDR3 protein. The profile covers about 46,000 distinct CDR3 sequences, with around 20% appearing a single time and approximately 17% taken by the ten largest. This specimen belongs to a study of T cell repertoires in cytomegalovirus infection. Study-level results: People with CMV and the relevant HLA were identified by cumulative public TCR beta family frequency.

The receptor's source is a human donor in good health (CMV status not recorded). Some clones in this sample may be carry-over from other donors' samples. Sequenced material: PBMCs, sequenced either directly or after in vitro stimulation (not recorded which). This rearrangement joins TRBV2 to TRBJ2-7; 8 bases align to TRBD2. The CDR3 nucleotides read TGTGCCAGCAGGGCACTAGCGGCGCACAACTACGAGCAGTACTTC. Its protein product is CASRALAAHNYEQYF.